This T cell receptor (beta chain) was recorded in a study of T cell responses to AZD1222 COVID-19 vaccine. Some clones are missing from TCRdb's copy, which holds only in-frame ones; the method was immunoSEQ multiplex PCR. This sample yields some 190,000 clones, of which roughly nine tenths are seen a single time; 1.7% belongs to the top ten. Details on this clone: Its matching antigen is unknown.

General study findings and limits: No day 14 peak samples; only post-peak repertoires were characterized. The study identified only five to seven AZD1222 recipients as seropositive at baseline. The donors showed a predominance of white British ancestry and of females, with possible underestimation of clonal diversity.

This receptor was obtained from an adult who received the AZD1222 COVID-19 vaccine. Sequencing was performed on peripheral blood, taken 28 days after the second AZD1222 dose.

This CDR3 reads CASNANRGNQPQHF. DNA of the CDR3: TGTGCCAGCAACGCTAACAGGGGCAATCAGCCCCAGCATTTT. This chain uses TRBV6-5 with TRBJ1-5, with a possible D match to TRBD1 (6 bases). With 7 bases removed from V and 2 bases from J, the gap between germline ends came to 12 bases. Germline CDR1 and CDR2: MNHEY and SVGAGI. The CDR3 covers 14 residues.